This is a list of T cell receptor beta chains from one sample in a study of cytotoxic CD8 clonotypes in ibrutinib-treated CLL. Method: immunoSEQ multiplex PCR; TCRdb's copy keeps in-frame clones and lacks some. Among about 300,000 clones listed, 65% to 85% were seen once. The sample was PBMCs, taken at disease progression, from a patient treated with ibrutinib. These receptors all come from a human donor with chronic lymphocytic leukemia. Both conserved end residues are part of each CDR3. Fields, in order: clone size, D gene, J gene, V gene, CDR3 length, CDR3 DNA, CDR3 protein. D genes are given only for firm matches. Size is stated for part of the rows, as once, few or many counts, or as a class when the clone is expanded.

clone size: NA
D gene: NA
J gene: TRBJ2-4
V gene: TRBV29-1
CDR3 length: 16
CDR3 DNA: TGCAGCGTTGGGGGTGAAGTACTGTCGGCCAAAAACATTCAGTACTTC
CDR3 protein: CSVGGEVLSAKNIQYF

clone size: NA
D gene: NA
J gene: TRBJ2-3
V gene: TRBV28
CDR3 length: 15
CDR3 DNA: TGTGCCAGCAGTCCTCTAGCGTTTGGGACAGATACGCAGTATTTT
CDR3 protein: CASSPLAFGTDTQYF

clone size: NA
D gene: NA
J gene: TRBJ1-6
V gene: TRBV2
CDR3 length: 15
CDR3 DNA: TGTGCCAGCTTCTACACTGGCTCCTATAATTCACCCCTCCACTTT
CDR3 protein: CASFYTGSYNSPLHF

clone size: NA
D gene: TRBD2
J gene: TRBJ2-7
V gene: TRBV5-1
CDR3 length: 14
CDR3 DNA: TGCGCCAGCAGCTTTACGGGAGGGCCGGGGGAGCAGTACTTC
CDR3 protein: CASSFTGGPGEQYF

clone size: NA
D gene: NA
J gene: TRBJ2-5
V gene: TRBV5-8
CDR3 length: 13
CDR3 DNA: TGTGCCAGCAGGCGCAGGGGGGGAGAGACCCAGTACTTC
CDR3 protein: CASRRRGGETQYF

clone size: NA
D gene: NA
J gene: TRBJ2-3
V gene: TRBV5-1
CDR3 length: 15
CDR3 DNA: TGCGCCAGCAGCTCGACTGGTACTAGCACAGATACGCAGTATTTT
CDR3 protein: CASSSTGTSTDTQYF

clone size: NA
D gene: TRBD1
J gene: TRBJ2-2
V gene: TRBV13
CDR3 length: 15
CDR3 DNA: TGTGCCAGCAGCCAAACAGGGGGCAACACCGGGGAGCTGTTTTTT
CDR3 protein: CASSQTGGNTGELFF

clone size: NA
D gene: TRBD1
J gene: TRBJ2-7
V gene: TRBV5-1
CDR3 length: 15
CDR3 DNA: TGCGCCAGCAGCAAGGGGACAGGGTTGTTCTACGAGCAGTACTTC
CDR3 protein: CASSKGTGLFYEQYF

clone size: NA
D gene: NA
J gene: TRBJ2-3
V gene: TRBV29-1
CDR3 length: 12
CDR3 DNA: TGCAGCGGTGGGGCGTGGGGAGATACGCAGTATTTT
CDR3 protein: CSGGAWGDTQYF

clone size: few
D gene: NA
J gene: TRBJ1-5
V gene: TRBV29-1
CDR3 length: 12
CDR3 DNA: TGCAGCGTTGGGGGGTACGATCAGCCCCAGCATTTT
CDR3 protein: CSVGGYDQPQHF

clone size: NA
D gene: NA
J gene: TRBJ2-1
V gene: TRBV9
CDR3 length: 14
CDR3 DNA: TGTGCCAGCAGCGTAGCTACGGGGGGCGATGAGCAGTTCTTC
CDR3 protein: CASSVATGGDEQFF

clone size: few
D gene: NA
J gene: TRBJ1-1
V gene: TRBV18
CDR3 length: 13
CDR3 DNA: TGTGCCAGCTCAGGCAGCCTGAACACTGAAGCTTTCTTT
CDR3 protein: CASSGSLNTEAFF

clone size: NA
D gene: TRBD1
J gene: TRBJ1-2
V gene: TRBV28
CDR3 length: 14
CDR3 DNA: TGTGCCAGCAGTTTATACAGGGGCGGCGGTGGCTACACCTTC
CDR3 protein: CASSLYRGGGGYTF

clone size: NA
D gene: TRBD1
J gene: TRBJ2-1
V gene: TRBV7-6
CDR3 length: 15
CDR3 DNA: TGTGCCAGCAGCCTTGTATTGGACAGGGAGAATGAGCAGTTCTTC
CDR3 protein: CASSLVLDRENEQFF

clone size: NA
D gene: TRBD2
J gene: TRBJ2-3
V gene: TRBV7-6
CDR3 length: 18
CDR3 DNA: TGTGCCAGCAGCTTAGGGCCCGGGACTAGTGCAGCCACAGATACGCAGTATTTT
CDR3 protein: CASSLGPGTSAATDTQYF

clone size: NA
D gene: NA
J gene: TRBJ2-7
V gene: TRBV11-2
CDR3 length: 11
CDR3 DNA: TGTGCCAGCAGCTCTCCCTACGAGCAGTACTTC
CDR3 protein: CASSSPYEQYF

clone size: NA
D gene: NA
J gene: TRBJ2-7
V gene: TRBV13
CDR3 length: 12
CDR3 DNA: TGTGCCAGCAGCTCCTCCCAAGGGGAGCAGTACTTC
CDR3 protein: CASSSSQGEQYF

clone size: NA
D gene: NA
J gene: TRBJ1-2
V gene: TRBV9
CDR3 length: 15
CDR3 DNA: TGTGCCAGCAGCGTAGGTAGAAGGACAGTCTATGGCTACACCTTC
CDR3 protein: CASSVGRRTVYGYTF

clone size: NA
D gene: NA
J gene: TRBJ1-2
V gene: TRBV7-8
CDR3 length: 17
CDR3 DNA: TGTGCCAGCAGCTTAGACGGAGGTCCAGGTGTTGGCTATGGCTACACCTTC
CDR3 protein: CASSLDGGPGVGYGYTF

clone size: NA
D gene: TRBD2
J gene: TRBJ2-3
V gene: TRBV9
CDR3 length: 18
CDR3 DNA: TGTGCCAGCAGCGTGGGCGGGAGGGCCTTAACTAGCACAGATACGCAGTATTTT
CDR3 protein: CASSVGGRALTSTDTQYF

clone size: NA
D gene: NA
J gene: TRBJ2-7
V gene: TRBV18
CDR3 length: 18
CDR3 DNA: TGTGCCAGCTCACCATCTGAACCCTTCCTGGGGGGTTCCTACGAGCAGTACTTC
CDR3 protein: CASSPSEPFLGGSYEQYF

clone size: few
D gene: TRBD2
J gene: TRBJ2-7
V gene: TRBV25-1
CDR3 length: 17
CDR3 DNA: TGTGCCAGCAGTCAGGGACTAGCGGGAGTTTGGGCATACGAGCAGTACTTC
CDR3 protein: CASSQGLAGVWAYEQYF

clone size: NA
D gene: NA
J gene: TRBJ1-1
V gene: TRBV11-2
CDR3 length: 18
CDR3 DNA: TGTGCCAGCAGCTCCACGGCTCTAGTTCCCGGGGTAGGCACTGAAGCTTTCTTT
CDR3 protein: CASSSTALVPGVGTEAFF

clone size: NA
D gene: NA
J gene: TRBJ1-1
V gene: TRBV4-1
CDR3 length: 14
CDR3 DNA: TGCGCCAGCAGCCCCTCCCCAGGGCGAACTGAAGCTTTCTTT
CDR3 protein: CASSPSPGRTEAFF

clone size: NA
D gene: NA
J gene: TRBJ1-1
V gene: TRBV28
CDR3 length: 12
CDR3 DNA: TGTGCCAGCAGTTTAGGGAACACTGAAGCTTTCTTT
CDR3 protein: CASSLGNTEAFF

clone size: few
D gene: NA
J gene: TRBJ1-2
V gene: TRBV6-5
CDR3 length: 13
CDR3 DNA: TGTGCCAGCAGCAAAACCACCAACTATGGCTACACCTTC
CDR3 protein: CASSKTTNYGYTF

clone size: NA
D gene: NA
J gene: TRBJ1-4
V gene: TRBV28
CDR3 length: 16
CDR3 DNA: TGTGCCAGCAGTTCCCGGGCCCGAACAACTAATGAAAAACTGTTTTTT
CDR3 protein: CASSSRARTTNEKLFF

clone size: NA
D gene: TRBD1
J gene: TRBJ1-1
V gene: TRBV9
CDR3 length: 15
CDR3 DNA: TGTGCCAGCAGCGTAGAGGGGACAGGTTGGACTGAAGCTTTCTTT
CDR3 protein: CASSVEGTGWTEAFF

clone size: NA
D gene: NA
J gene: TRBJ1-2
V gene: TRBV6-1
CDR3 length: 14
CDR3 DNA: TGTGCCAGCAGTGAAAGTCTTAAGGGTTATGGCTACACCTTC
CDR3 protein: CASSESLKGYGYTF

clone size: NA
D gene: NA
J gene: TRBJ2-3
V gene: TRBV5-6
CDR3 length: 12
CDR3 DNA: TGTGCCAGCAGCCCTAGCACAGATACGCAGTATTTT
CDR3 protein: CASSPSTDTQYF

clone size: NA
D gene: TRBD1
J gene: TRBJ2-1
V gene: TRBV2
CDR3 length: 13
CDR3 DNA: TGTGCCAGCAGTACAGGGGGCGAAGGTGAGCAGTTCTTC
CDR3 protein: CASSTGGEGEQFF

clone size: NA
D gene: NA
J gene: TRBJ1-4
V gene: TRBV7-6
CDR3 length: 16
CDR3 DNA: TGTGCCAGCAGCGCGCGGGACATACGGACTAATGAAAAACTGTTTTTT
CDR3 protein: CASSARDIRTNEKLFF

clone size: NA
D gene: NA
J gene: TRBJ2-3
V gene: TRBV5-8
CDR3 length: 16
CDR3 DNA: TGTGCCAGCAGCTTTAAGGTCCTCCTCGGGACAGATACGCAGTATTTT
CDR3 protein: CASSFKVLLGTDTQYF

clone size: NA
D gene: TRBD1
J gene: TRBJ2-7
V gene: TRBV29-1
CDR3 length: 14
CDR3 DNA: TGCAGCGTTGTTCGGGACAGGGACCTCTACGAGCAGTACTTC
CDR3 protein: CSVVRDRDLYEQYF

clone size: NA
D gene: NA
J gene: TRBJ2-7
V gene: TRBV2
CDR3 length: 12
CDR3 DNA: TGTGCCAGCAGTGTCCCCCCTTACGAGCAGTACTTC
CDR3 protein: CASSVPPYEQYF

clone size: NA
D gene: TRBD2
J gene: TRBJ2-7
V gene: TRBV27
CDR3 length: 15
CDR3 DNA: TGTGCCAGCCGACTAGCCGGAGGAGGGTCCTACGAGCAGTACTTC
CDR3 protein: CASRLAGGGSYEQYF

clone size: few
D gene: NA
J gene: TRBJ2-7
V gene: TRBV27
CDR3 length: 14
CDR3 DNA: TGTGCCAGCAGCTTGACCCCCGGGTCTTACGAGCAGTACTTC
CDR3 protein: CASSLTPGSYEQYF

clone size: NA
D gene: TRBD2
J gene: TRBJ2-1
V gene: TRBV19
CDR3 length: 16
CDR3 DNA: TGTGCCAGTAGTATTCTTGGCGGGAGGGCCTACAATGAGCAGTTCTTC
CDR3 protein: CASSILGGRAYNEQFF

clone size: few
D gene: NA
J gene: TRBJ1-1
V gene: TRBV29-1
CDR3 length: 11
CDR3 DNA: TGCAGCGTTGAGGGCTCCACTGAAGCTTTCTTT
CDR3 protein: CSVEGSTEAFF

clone size: NA
D gene: NA
J gene: TRBJ2-7
V gene: TRBV4-1
CDR3 length: 15
CDR3 DNA: TGCGCCAGCAGCCATTGGCCGGCCGTCTCCTACGAGCAGTACTTC
CDR3 protein: CASSHWPAVSYEQYF

clone size: NA
D gene: NA
J gene: TRBJ2-2
V gene: TRBV5-1
CDR3 length: 15
CDR3 DNA: TGCGCCAGCAGCTCCGTGTGGCATAACACCGGGGAGCTGTTTTTT
CDR3 protein: CASSSVWHNTGELFF

clone size: few
D gene: NA
J gene: TRBJ2-7
V gene: TRBV10-3
CDR3 length: 13
CDR3 DNA: TGTGCCATCAGACCGGGACTTCTCTACGAGCAGTACTTC
CDR3 protein: CAIRPGLLYEQYF